The entry below describes one TCR beta chain. This CDR3 has 15 residues. CDR1 is LGHNA, CDR2 YSLEER, per germline. The V and J ends lost 2 bases and 4 bases, in that order; junction bases with no gene match: 4. Authors' methods: Amplification of reference gene primers provided the estimated nucleated cell counts. Some clones are missing from TCRdb's copy, which holds only in-frame ones; the method was immunoSEQ multiplex PCR. For V, J and clone size, that table is used; D and trimming come from the DNA. The data show about 150,000 clones, about nine tenths seen once. The data derive from a study of blood T cell repertoires in COVID-19. Study summary: Italy, Spain and the United States were the sources of the convalescent and acute COVID-19 samples.

This chain joins TRBV4-3 and TRBJ1-5; TRBD1 matches 8 bases. Source material: peripheral blood. The sequence derives from a woman in her sixties with active or convalescent COVID-19. For the CDR3, the DNA is TGCGCCAGCAGCCAATCAGGACAGGGAAATCAGCCCCAGCATTTT. Protein: CASSQSGQGNQPQHF.